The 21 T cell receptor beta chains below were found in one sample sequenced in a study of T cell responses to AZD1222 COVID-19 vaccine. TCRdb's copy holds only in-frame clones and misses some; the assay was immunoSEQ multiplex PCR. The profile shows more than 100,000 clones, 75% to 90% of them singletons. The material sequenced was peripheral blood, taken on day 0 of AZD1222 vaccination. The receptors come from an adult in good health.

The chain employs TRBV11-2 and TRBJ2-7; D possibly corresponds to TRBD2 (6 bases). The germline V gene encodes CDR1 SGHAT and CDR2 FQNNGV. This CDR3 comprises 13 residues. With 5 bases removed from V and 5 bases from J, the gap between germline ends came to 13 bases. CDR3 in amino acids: CASSAGGMHEQYF. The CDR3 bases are TGTGCCAGCAGCGCAGGCGGGATGCACGAGCAGTACTTC.

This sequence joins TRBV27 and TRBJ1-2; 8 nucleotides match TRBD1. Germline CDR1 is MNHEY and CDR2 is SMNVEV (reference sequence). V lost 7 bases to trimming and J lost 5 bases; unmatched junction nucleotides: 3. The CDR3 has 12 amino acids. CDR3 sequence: CASKQGGYGYTF. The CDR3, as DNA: TGTGCCAGCAAACAGGGGGGGTATGGCTACACCTTC.

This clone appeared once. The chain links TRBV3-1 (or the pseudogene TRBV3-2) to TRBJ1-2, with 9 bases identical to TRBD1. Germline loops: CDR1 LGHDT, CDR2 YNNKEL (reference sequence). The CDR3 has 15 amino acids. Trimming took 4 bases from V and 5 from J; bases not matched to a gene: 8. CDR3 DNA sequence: TGTGCCAGCAGCCTAGGGGGACAGGGTGCTTATGGCTACACCTTC. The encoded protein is CASSLGGQGAYGYTF.

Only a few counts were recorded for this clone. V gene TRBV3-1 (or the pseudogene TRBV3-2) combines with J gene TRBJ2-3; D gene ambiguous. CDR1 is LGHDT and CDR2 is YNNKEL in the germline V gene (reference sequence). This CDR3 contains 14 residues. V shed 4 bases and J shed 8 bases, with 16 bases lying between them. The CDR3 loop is CASSLSSSQSTQYF. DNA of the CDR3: TGTGCCAGCAGCCTCTCCTCGAGCCAGAGTACGCAGTATTTT.

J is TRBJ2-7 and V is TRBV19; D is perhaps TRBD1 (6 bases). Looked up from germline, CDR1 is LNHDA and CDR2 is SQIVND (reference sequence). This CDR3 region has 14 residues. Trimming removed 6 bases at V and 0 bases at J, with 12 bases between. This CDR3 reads CASRSTGSSYEQYF. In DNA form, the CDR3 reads TGTGCCAGTAGATCGACAGGTAGCTCCTACGAGCAGTACTTC.

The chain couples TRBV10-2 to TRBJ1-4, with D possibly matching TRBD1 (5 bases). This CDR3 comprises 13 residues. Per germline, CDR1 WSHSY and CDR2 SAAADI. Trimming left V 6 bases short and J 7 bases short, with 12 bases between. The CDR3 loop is CASRGHLSEKLFF. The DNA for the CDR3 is TGCGCCAGCAGAGGACACCTGAGTGAAAAACTGTTTTTT.

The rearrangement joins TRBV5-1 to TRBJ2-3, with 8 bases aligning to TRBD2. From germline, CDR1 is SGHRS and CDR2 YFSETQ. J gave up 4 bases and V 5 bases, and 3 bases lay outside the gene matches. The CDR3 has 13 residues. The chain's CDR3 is CASRRTSPDTQYF. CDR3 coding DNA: TGCGCCAGCAGACGGACTAGCCCAGATACGCAGTATTTT.

In nucleotides, the CDR3 is TGTGCCAGTAGTATGGGACAGGGGGTCGCAGAGACCCAGTACTTC. It translates to CASSMGQGVAETQYF. J is TRBJ2-5 and V is TRBV19; 11 nucleotides line up with TRBD1. Losses at the gene ends were 3 bases for V and 4 bases for J; bases not matched to a gene: 4. Germline-derived CDR1 and CDR2 are LNHDA and SQIVND (reference sequence). The CDR3 runs 15 residues.

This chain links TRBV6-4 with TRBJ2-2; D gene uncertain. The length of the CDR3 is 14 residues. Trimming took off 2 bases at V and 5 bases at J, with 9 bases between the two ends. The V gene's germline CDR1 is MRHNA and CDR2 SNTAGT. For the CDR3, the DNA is TGTGCCAGCAGTGACCGGGCGTTAACCGGGGAGCTGTTTTTT. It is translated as CASSDRALTGELFF.

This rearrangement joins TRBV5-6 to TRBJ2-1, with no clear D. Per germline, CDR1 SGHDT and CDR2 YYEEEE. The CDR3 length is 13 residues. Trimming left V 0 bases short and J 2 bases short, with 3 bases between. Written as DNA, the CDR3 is TGTGCCAGCAGCTTGGGGACCTACAATGAGCAGTTCTTC. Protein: CASSLGTYNEQFF.

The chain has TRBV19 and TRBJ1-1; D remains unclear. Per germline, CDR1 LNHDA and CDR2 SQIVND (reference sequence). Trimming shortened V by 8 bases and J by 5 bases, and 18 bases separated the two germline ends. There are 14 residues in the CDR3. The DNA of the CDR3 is TGTGCCAGTTCCCCGAATCCCCTGGGGACTGAAGCTTTCTTT. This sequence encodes CASSPNPLGTEAFF.

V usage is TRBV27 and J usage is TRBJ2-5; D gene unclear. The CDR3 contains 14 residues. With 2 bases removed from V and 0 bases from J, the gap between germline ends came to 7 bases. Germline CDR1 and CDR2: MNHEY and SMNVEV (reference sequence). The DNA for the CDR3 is TGTGCCAGCAGTTTAATCGGGTACCAAGAGACCCAGTACTTC. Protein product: CASSLIGYQETQYF.

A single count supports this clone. This chain's CDR3 is CASGFGDRFDGYTF. The CDR3 region has the DNA TGTGCTAGTGGTTTCGGGGACCGATTCGATGGCTACACCTTC. V gene TRBV12-5 combines with J gene TRBJ1-2, with a tentative D call TRBD1 (5 bases). There are 14 residues in the CDR3. V was cut by 3 bases and J by 6 bases, with 14 bases left in between. The germline V gene has CDR1 LGHNT and CDR2 FRNRAP.

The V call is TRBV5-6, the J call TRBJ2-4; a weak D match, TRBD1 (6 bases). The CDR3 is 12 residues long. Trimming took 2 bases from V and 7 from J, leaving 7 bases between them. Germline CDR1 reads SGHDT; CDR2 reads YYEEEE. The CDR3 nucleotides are TGTGCCAGCAGCTTCCAGGGGAACATTCAGTACTTC. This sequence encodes CASSFQGNIQYF.

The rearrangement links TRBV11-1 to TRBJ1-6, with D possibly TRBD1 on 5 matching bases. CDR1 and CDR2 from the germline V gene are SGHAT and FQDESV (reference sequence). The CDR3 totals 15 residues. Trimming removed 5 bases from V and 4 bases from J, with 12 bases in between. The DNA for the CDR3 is TGTGCCAGCAGCGCCGGGGGTCCTTATAATTCACCCCTCCACTTT. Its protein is CASSAGGPYNSPLHF.

CDR3 sequence (DNA): TGCGCCAGCAGCTCCGGGAAGAACACTGAAGCTTTCTTT. It is translated as CASSSGKNTEAFF. This chain links TRBV5-1 with TRBJ1-1; unclear D gene. Germline CDR1 is SGHRS and CDR2 is YFSETQ. V was clipped by 3 bases and J by 1 base, with 7 bases between them. The CDR3 length is 13 residues.

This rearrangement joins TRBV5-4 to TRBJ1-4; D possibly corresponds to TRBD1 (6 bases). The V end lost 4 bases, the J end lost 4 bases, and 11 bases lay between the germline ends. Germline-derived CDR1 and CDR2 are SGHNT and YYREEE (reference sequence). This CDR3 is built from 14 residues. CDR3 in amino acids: CASSPGDNNEKLFF. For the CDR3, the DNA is TGTGCCAGCAGCCCAGGGGATAATAATGAAAAACTGTTTTTT.

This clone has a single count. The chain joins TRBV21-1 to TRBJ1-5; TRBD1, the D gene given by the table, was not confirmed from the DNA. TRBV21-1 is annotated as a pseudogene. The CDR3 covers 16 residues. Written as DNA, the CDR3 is TGTGCCAGCAGCAAATCGAGACACCTTAGCAATCAGCCCCAGCATTTT. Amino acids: CASSKSRHLSNQPQHF.

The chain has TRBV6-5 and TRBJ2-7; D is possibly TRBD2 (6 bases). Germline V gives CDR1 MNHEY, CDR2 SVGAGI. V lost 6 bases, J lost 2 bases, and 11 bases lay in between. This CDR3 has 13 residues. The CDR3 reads CASSSSATYEQYF. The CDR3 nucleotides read TGTGCCAGCAGCTCTAGCGCGACCTACGAGCAGTACTTC.

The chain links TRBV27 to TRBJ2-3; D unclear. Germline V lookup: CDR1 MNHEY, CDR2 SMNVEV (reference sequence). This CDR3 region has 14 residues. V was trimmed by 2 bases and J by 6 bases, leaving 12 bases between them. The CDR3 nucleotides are TGTGCCAGCAGTTTAAGGTACGCCGCCGATACGCAGTATTTT. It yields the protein CASSLRYAADTQYF.

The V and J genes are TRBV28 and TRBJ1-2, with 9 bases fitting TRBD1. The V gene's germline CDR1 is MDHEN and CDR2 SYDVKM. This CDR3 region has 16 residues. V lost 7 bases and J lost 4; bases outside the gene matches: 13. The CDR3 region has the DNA TGTGCCAGCACCGACAGGGGGGATTCCTTTTTCTATGGCTACACCTTC. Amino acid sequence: CASTDRGDSFFYGYTF.